This T cell receptor beta chain emerged from a study of shared clonotypes between healthy human individuals. The overall study: Each donor's CD4 naive and CD4 memory cells filled three plates apiece, CD8 naive two, and CD8 memory one.

With respect to this clone: Its antigen is undetermined.

The CDR3 consists of 12 residues. Germline assignment: CDR1 MNHEY and CDR2 SMNVEV (reference sequence). Trimming shortened V by 7 bases and J by 4 bases, and 7 bases separated the two germline ends. Naivety among CD8 cells was defined by CD45RO negativity and positive CCR7 selection, thereby excluding terminally differentiated effector memory CD45RA+ cells. General study findings and limits: Estimated clonotype richness was generally higher in naive than memory subsets.

Assay used: immunoSEQ multiplex PCR; TCRdb lists only in-frame clones, some missing. Here the sample spans hundreds of thousands of clones, approximately 96% being singletons. This clonotype was obtained from a woman aged 25-40 years in good health. Sample: naive CD8+ T cells sorted from blood. The rearrangement uses TRBV27 and TRBJ2-2; D remains ambiguous. The CDR3 loop is CASTMGTGELFF. As DNA, the CDR3 is TGTGCCAGCACCATGGGCACCGGGGAGCTGTTTTTT.